The clone carrying this TCR beta chain was picked up a small number of times. TRB was amplified from about 260-540 ng of blood genomic DNA. This record comes from a study of T and B cells in COVID-19 patients. In the study overall: Peripheral blood came from COVID-19 patients with active infection or after recovery. The recovered patients had mostly mild to moderate COVID-19 with outpatient management. Critical illness requiring mechanical ventilation or extracorporeal membrane oxygenation affected 12 of 20 active-infection patients. Active-infection patients were older, median roughly 67 years, than recovered patients, median roughly 37 years.

TRB rearrangements were amplified by multiplex PCR with BIOMED2 TRB-A/B primers. Each CDR3 protein is one row after TCRdb ran MiXCR on the multiplex PCR reads. Of about 15,000 distinct CDR3 sequences listed, around 30% are singletons. CDR1 is MNHEY and CDR2 is SVGEGT in the germline V gene. The CDR3 is 13 residues long. The ends were cut back, 6 bases at V and 4 bases at J, with 9 bases in the middle. The sequence was collected from a human donor who had recovered from COVID-19. This chain links TRBV6-2 or TRBV6-3 with TRBJ1-4; D uncertain. Sequenced: blood. The CDR3 loop reads CASSLKDNEKLFF. In DNA form, the CDR3 reads TGTGCCAGCAGCCTGAAGGATAATGAAAAACTGTTTTTT.